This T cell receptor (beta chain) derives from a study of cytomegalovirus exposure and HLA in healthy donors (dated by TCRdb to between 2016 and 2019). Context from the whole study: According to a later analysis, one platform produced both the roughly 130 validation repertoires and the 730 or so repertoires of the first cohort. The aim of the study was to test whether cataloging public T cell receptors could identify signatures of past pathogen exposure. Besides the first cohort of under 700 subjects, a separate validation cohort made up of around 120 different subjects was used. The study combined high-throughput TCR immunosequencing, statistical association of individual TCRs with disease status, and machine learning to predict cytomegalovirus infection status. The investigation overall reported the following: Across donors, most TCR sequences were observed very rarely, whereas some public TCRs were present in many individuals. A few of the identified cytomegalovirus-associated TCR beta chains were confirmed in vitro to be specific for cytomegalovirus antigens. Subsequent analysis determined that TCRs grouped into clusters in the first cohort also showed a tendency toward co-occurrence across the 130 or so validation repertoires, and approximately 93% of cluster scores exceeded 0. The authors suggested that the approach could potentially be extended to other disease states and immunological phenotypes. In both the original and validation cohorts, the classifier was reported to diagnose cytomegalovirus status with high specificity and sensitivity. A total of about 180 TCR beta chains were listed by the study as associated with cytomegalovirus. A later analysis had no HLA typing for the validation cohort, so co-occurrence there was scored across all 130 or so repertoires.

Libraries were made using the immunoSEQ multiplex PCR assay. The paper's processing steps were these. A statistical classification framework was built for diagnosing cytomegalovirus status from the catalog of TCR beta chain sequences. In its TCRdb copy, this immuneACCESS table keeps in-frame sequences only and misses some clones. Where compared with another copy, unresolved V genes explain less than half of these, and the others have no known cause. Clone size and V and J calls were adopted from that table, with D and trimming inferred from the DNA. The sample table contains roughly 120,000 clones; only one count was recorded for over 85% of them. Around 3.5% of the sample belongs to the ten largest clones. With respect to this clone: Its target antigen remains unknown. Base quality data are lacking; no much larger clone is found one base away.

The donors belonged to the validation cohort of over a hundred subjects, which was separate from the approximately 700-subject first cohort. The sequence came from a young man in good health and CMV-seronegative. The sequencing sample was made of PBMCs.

The CDR3: CASSFRNYGYTF. The base sequence is TGTGCCAGCAGTTTCAGGAACTATGGCTACACCTTC. This chain is built from TRBV28 and TRBJ1-2; there is no confident call for the D gene. A distance of 4 bases separates the germline ends of V and J, which lose 3 bases and 2 bases respectively. The germline V gene encodes CDR1 MDHEN and CDR2 SYDVKM. The CDR3 starts with the cysteine, ends with the phenylalanine, and has 12 residues. The kept DNA is CDR3 alone, 36 bases in frame from the first base.